This T cell receptor (beta chain) is from a study of blood T cell repertoires in COVID-19. Using immunoSEQ multiplex PCR, the repertoire was profiled, and TCRdb retains in-frame clones only, with some absent. The sample records about 160,000 clones, more than 75% being singletons. The CDR3 totals 15 residues. Germline V CDR1 and CDR2: LNHDA, SQIVND (reference sequence). The trim removed 2 bases at V and 3 bases at J, leaving 3 bases unmatched. Sequencing input: peripheral blood. This sequence originates from a man aged 18 to 29 with acute or convalescent COVID-19. The rearrangement uses TRBV19 and TRBJ2-3, with 9 bases fitting TRBD1. The CDR3 nucleotides are TGTGCCAGTAGTATAACGACAGGGGGGACAGATACGCAGTATTTT. Its protein product is CASSITTGGTDTQYF.